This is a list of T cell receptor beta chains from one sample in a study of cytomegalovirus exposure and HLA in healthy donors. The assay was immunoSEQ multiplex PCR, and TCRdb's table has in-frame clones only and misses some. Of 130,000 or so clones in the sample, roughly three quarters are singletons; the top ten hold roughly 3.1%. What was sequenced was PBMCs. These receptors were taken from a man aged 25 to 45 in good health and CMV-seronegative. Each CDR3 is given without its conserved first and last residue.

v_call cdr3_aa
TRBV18 ASSPGQGSETQY
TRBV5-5 ASSILPGTGSGELF
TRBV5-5 ASTLRFPVMNTEAF
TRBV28 ASSKQGALRTEAF
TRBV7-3 ASSLTVDSGYT
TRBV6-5 ASSYSVGHLNTEAF
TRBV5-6 ASSRGPSGIQETQY
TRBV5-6 ASSLMYRVAGELF
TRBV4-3 ASSHLLQGSGNSPLH
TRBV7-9 ASNSFGVPGAYEQY
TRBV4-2 ASSYRPGQDYGYT
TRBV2 ASSEAPDRAGYGYT
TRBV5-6 ASSLIGREQY